This T cell receptor beta chain was documented in a study of resident and recirculating memory T cells in vitiligo (dated by TCRdb to the late 2010s). Some background on the complete study: The study took epidermis from shave biopsies of two lesional and two nonlesional sites, plus PBMCs, from each of 3 stable vitiligo patients for TCR beta sequencing. Right before genomic DNA was extracted using the Qiagen DNeasy Blood & Tissue Kit, the samples were homogenized with no cell sorting step. The goal of the human TCR beta sequencing was to check whether lesional vitiligo skin contained specific clones that differed from the clones found in nonlesional skin and blood. Results and caveats for the whole study, not just this receptor: TCR sequences were not found to be conserved across biopsy sites or patients, suggesting that different lesions are infiltrated by different T cell clones, a pattern described as private specificity. No unique dominant TCR clone was detected, and clonality varied among vitiligo lesions. Even within a single patient, overlap and correlation analysis found no significant repertoire overlap between any biopsies apart from each lesion compared with itself. Working out how much the T cell clones identified in the vitiligo lesions and the human Trm versus Tcm pools each contribute will require future mechanistic studies.

From the cysteine up to the phenylalanine, the CDR3 has a length of 16 residues. Kept here is only the CDR3 DNA, which spans 48 bases and is read in frame from base 1. CDR1 and CDR2 are drawn from the germline V gene: SGHTA, FQGNSA. V is cut by 1 base and J by 3 bases, and the space between the germline ends is 12 bases. Stable vitiligo was defined as no change in lesions over the previous 6 months. For classification as stable, the absence of confetti depigmentation, a clinical sign of active vitiligo, was additionally required. Anyone who had been treated within the previous three months was excluded from the study. PBMCs were isolated from heparinized blood by Ficoll density gradient centrifugation and were subsequently flash-frozen. TCR beta chains were amplified from genomic DNA using the immunoSEQ hsTCRB kit. The immunoSEQ service sequenced the TCR beta libraries on an Illumina MiSeq instrument. In the source study's methods: Repertoire data were analyzed using the immunoSEQ Analyzer. The source is immuneACCESS, and TCRdb retained only in-frame sequences with V and J called. Part of the clones is not carried over; for the studies checked, unresolved V genes explain less than half of this, and the remainder is unexplained. V and J calls and clone size are given by that table; D and trimming were obtained from the DNA. This sample is represented by roughly 76,000 clones; approximately 89% of them were singletons. The top ten constitute just under 5% of the sample.

Worth noting for this clone: This clone's antigen is unknown. Per-base quality was not reported, and no clone a single base away is much larger than it.

The chain employs TRBV7-2 and TRBJ2-2; the best D guess is TRBD2, with 7 bases matching. The specimen sequenced was blood. The sequence was obtained from a male donor with vitiligo. The DNA reads TGTGCCAGCAGCTTAGTGGGGGGGCCGGACACCGGGGAGCTGTTTTTT. The translation is CASSLVGGPDTGELFF.